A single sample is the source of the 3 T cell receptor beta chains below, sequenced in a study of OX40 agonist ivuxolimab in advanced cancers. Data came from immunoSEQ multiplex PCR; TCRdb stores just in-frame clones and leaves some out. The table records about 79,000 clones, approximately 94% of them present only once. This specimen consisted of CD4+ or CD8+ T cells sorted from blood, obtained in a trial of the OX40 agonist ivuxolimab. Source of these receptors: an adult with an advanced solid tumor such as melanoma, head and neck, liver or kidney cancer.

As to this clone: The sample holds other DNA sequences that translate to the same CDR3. CDR3 DNA: TGTGCCAGCAGCCCGGGGGGGGGTGGCTACGAGCAGTACTTC. It translates to CASSPGGGGYEQYF. V is TRBV7-6 and J is TRBJ2-7, with 8 positions matching TRBD2. The CDR3 has 14 amino acids. Losses at the gene ends were 5 bases for V and 3 bases for J; bases not matched to a gene: 6. Germline CDR1 SGHVS, CDR2 FNYEAQ. Using reference TRBV7-6 and TRBJ2-7 for the parts outside the CDR3, the full variable domain is GAGVSQSPRYKVTKRGQDVALRCDPISGHVSLYWYRQALGQGPEFLTYFNYEAQQDKSGLPNDRFSAERPEGSISTLTIQRTEQRDSAMYRCASSPGGGGYEQYFGPGTRLTVT.

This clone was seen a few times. CDR3 DNA: TGTGCCACCAGCAGTCAACCAGGGGCGAACAATGAGCAGTTCTTC. It is translated as CATSSQPGANNEQFF. V is TRBV15 and J is TRBJ2-1; D perhaps matches TRBD1 (6 bases). The CDR3 covers 15 residues. V lost 3 bases and J 5 bases, leaving 14 bases between the germline ends. Germline V gives CDR1 LNHNV, CDR2 YYDKDF (reference sequence).

The CDR3 spells CASSQDRPSTDTQYF. CDR3 DNA sequence: TGCGCCAGCAGCCAAGATCGACCTTCCACAGATACGCAGTATTTT. V gene TRBV4-3 combines with J gene TRBJ2-3; no firm D call. The CDR3 is made up of 15 amino acids. Germline V CDR1 and CDR2: LGHNA, YSLEER. V gave up 0 bases and J gave up 2 bases, with 9 bases separating them.